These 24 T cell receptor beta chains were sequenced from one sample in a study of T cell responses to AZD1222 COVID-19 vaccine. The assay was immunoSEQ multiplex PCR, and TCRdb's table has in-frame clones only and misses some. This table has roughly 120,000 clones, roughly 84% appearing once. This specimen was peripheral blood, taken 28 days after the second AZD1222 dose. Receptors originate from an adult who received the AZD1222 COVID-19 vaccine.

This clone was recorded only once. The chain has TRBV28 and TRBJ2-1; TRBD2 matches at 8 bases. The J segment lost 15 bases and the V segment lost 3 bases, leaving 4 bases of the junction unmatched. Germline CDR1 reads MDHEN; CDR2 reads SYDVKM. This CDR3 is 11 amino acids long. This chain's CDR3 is CASSFRTSPFF. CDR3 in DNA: TGTGCCAGCAGTTTCCGGACTAGCCCGTTCTTC.

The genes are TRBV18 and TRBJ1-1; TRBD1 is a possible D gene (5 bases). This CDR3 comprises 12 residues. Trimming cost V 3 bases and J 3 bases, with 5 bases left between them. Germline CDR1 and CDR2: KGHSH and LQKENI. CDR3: CASSPGDTEAFF. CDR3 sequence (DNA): TGTGCCAGCTCACCGGGGGACACTGAAGCTTTCTTT.

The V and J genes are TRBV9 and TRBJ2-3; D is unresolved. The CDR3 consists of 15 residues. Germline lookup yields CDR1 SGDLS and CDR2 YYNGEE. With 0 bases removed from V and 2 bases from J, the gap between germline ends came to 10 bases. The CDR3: CASSVAAGDTDTQYF. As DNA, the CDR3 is TGTGCCAGCAGCGTAGCGGCAGGAGACACAGATACGCAGTATTTT.

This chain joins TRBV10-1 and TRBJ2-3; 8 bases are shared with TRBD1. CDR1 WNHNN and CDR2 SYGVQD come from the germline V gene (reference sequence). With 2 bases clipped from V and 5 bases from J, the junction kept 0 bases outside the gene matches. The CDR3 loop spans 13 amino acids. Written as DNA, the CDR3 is TGCGCCAGCAGTGAGGGGACAGGAGATACGCAGTATTTT. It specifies CASSEGTGDTQYF.

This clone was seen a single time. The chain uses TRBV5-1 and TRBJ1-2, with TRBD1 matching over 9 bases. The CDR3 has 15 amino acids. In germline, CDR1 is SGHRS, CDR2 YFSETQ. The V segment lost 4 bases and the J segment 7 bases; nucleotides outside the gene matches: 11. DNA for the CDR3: TGCGCCAGCAGCGTTGGGGGACAGGGAGAAGGTGGCTACACCTTC. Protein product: CASSVGGQGEGGYTF.

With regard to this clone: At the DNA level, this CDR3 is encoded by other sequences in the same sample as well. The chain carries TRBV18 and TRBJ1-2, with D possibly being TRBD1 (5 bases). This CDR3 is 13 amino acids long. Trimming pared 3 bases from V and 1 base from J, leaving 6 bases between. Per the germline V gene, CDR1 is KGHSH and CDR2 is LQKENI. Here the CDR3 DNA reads TGTGCCAGCTCACCGGGGGATAACTATGGCTACACCTTC. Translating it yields CASSPGDNYGYTF.

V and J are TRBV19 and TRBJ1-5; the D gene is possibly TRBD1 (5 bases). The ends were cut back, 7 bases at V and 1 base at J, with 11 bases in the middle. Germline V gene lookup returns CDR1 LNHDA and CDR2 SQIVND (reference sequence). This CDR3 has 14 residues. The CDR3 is CASTPAGSNQPQHF. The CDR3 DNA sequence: TGTGCCAGTACCCCTGCAGGGAGCAATCAGCCCCAGCATTTT.

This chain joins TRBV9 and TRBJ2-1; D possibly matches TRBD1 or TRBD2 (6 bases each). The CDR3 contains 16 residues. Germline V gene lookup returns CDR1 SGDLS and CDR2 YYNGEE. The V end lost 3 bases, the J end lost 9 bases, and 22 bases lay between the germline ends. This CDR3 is CASSALFLQGGGEQFF. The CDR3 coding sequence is TGTGCCAGCAGCGCACTCTTTCTCCAAGGAGGGGGTGAGCAGTTCTTC. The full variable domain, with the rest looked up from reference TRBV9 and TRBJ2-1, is DSGVTQTPKHLITATGQRVTLRCSPRSGDLSVYWYQQSLDQGLQFLIQYYNGEERAKGNILERFSAQQFPDLHSELNLSSLELGDSALYFCASSALFLQGGGEQFFGPGTRLTVL.

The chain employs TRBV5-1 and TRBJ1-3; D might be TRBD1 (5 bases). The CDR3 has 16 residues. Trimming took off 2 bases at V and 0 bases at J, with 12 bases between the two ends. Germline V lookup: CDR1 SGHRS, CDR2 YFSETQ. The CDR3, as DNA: TGCGCCAGCAGCTTTAGCGGAGGGACCTCTGGAAACACCATATATTTT. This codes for CASSFSGGTSGNTIYF. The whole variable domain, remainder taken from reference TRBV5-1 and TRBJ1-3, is KAGVTQTPRYLIKTRGQQVTLSCSPISGHRSVSWYQQTPGQGLQFLFEYFSETQRNKGNFPGRFSGRQFSNSRSEMNVSTLELGDSALYLCASSFSGGTSGNTIYFGEGSWLTVV.

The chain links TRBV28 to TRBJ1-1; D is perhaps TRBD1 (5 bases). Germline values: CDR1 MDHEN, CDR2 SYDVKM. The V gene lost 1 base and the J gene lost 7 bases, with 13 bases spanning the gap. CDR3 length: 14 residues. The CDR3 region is CASSLSAGPYEAFF. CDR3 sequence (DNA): TGTGCCAGCAGTTTATCCGCAGGGCCTTATGAAGCTTTCTTT.

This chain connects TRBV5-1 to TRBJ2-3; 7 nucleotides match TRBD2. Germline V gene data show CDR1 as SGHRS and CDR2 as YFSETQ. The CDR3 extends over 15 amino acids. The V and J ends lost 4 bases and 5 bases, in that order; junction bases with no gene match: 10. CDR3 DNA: TGCGCCAGCAGCCCCCAGACCCGCGGGGGAGATACGCAGTATTTT. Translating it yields CASSPQTRGGDTQYF.

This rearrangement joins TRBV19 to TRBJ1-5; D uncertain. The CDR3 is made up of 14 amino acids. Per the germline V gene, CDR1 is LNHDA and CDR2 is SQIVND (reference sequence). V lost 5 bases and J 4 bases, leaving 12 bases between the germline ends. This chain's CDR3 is CASSLANENQPQHF. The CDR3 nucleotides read TGTGCCAGTAGTCTGGCCAACGAGAATCAGCCCCAGCATTTT.

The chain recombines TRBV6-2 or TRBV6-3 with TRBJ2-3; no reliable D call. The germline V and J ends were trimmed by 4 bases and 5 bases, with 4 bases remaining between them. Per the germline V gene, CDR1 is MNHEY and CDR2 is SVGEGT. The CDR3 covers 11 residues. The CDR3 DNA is TGTGCCAGCAGTTTCGGAGATACGCAGTATTTT. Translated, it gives CASSFGDTQYF.

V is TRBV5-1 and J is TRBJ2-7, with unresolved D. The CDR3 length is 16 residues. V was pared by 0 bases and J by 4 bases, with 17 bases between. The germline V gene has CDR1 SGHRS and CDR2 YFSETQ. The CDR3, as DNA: TGCGCCAGCAGCTTGGCTGGTGGGCTAGTCAAATACGAGCAGTACTTC. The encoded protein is CASSLAGGLVKYEQYF. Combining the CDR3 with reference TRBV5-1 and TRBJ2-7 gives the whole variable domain KAGVTQTPRYLIKTRGQQVTLSCSPISGHRSVSWYQQTPGQGLQFLFEYFSETQRNKGNFPGRFSGRQFSNSRSEMNVSTLELGDSALYLCASSLAGGLVKYEQYFGPGTRLTVT.

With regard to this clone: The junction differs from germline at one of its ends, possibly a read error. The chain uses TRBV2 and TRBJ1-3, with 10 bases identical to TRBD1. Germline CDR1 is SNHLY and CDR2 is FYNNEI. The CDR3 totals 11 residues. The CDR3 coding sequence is TGTGCCAGCAGTTACCGGGACAGGGGAGACTTT. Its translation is CASSYRDRGDF.

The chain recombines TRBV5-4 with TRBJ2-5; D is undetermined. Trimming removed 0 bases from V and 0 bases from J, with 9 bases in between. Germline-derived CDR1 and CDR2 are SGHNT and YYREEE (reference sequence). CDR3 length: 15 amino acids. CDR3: CASSLVGAYQETQYF. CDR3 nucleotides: TGTGCCAGCAGCTTGGTCGGAGCCTACCAAGAGACCCAGTACTTC.

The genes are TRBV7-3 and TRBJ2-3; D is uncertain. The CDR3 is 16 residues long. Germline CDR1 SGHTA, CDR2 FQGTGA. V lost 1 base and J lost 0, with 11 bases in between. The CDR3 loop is CASSLKGRTSTDTQYF. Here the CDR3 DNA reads TGTGCCAGCAGCTTAAAGGGCAGAACTAGCACAGATACGCAGTATTTT.

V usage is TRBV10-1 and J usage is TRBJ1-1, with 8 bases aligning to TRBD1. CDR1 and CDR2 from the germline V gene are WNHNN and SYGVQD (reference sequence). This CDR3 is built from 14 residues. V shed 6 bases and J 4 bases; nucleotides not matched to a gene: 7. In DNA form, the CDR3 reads TGCGCCAGCAGCGAGCAGGGGGCGGGCACTGAAGCTTTCTTT. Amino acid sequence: CASSEQGAGTEAFF.

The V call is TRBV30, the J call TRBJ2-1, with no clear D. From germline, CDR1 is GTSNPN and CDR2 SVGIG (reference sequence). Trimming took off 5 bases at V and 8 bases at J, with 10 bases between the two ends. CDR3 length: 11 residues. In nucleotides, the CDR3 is TGTGCCTGGGCCAGCCATGATGAGCAGTTCTTC. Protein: CAWASHDEQFF.

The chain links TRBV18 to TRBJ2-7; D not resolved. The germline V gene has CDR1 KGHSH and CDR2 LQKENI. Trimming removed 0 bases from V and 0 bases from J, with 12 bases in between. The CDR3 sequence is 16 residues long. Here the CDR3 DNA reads TGTGCCAGCTCACCACCAATCGGTGGTAGCTCCTACGAGCAGTACTTC. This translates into CASSPPIGGSSYEQYF.

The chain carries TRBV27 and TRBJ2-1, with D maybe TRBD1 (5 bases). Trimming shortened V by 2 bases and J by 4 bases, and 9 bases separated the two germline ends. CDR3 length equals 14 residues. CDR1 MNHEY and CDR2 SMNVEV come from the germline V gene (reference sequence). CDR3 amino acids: CASSLRGGYNEQFF. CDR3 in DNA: TGTGCCAGCAGTTTAAGGGGTGGGTACAATGAGCAGTTCTTC.

CDR3 region: CASRSAGGHDEKLFF. The DNA for the CDR3 is TGTGCCAGTAGGTCCGCCGGGGGACATGATGAAAAACTGTTTTTT. This chain connects TRBV19 to TRBJ1-4; D might be TRBD1 (6 bases). The germline CDR1 and CDR2 sequences are LNHDA and SQIVND (reference sequence). This CDR3 comprises 15 residues. Deletions cut 6 bases from V and 6 bases from J, with 17 bases between.

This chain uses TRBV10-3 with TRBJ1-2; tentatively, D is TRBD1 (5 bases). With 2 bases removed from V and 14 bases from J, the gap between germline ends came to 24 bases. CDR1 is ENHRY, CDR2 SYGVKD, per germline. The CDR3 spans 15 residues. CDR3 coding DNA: TGTGCCATCAGTGAGGAGGGTGGGGCCTTCTATGGGGGTACCTTC. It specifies CAISEEGGAFYGGTF.

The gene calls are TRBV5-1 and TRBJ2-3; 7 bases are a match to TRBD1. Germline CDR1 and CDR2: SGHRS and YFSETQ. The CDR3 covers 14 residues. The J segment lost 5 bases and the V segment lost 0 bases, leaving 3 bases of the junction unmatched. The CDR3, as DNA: TGCGCCAGCAGCTTGGGGCAGGGGGAAGATACGCAGTATTTT. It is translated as CASSLGQGEDTQYF.